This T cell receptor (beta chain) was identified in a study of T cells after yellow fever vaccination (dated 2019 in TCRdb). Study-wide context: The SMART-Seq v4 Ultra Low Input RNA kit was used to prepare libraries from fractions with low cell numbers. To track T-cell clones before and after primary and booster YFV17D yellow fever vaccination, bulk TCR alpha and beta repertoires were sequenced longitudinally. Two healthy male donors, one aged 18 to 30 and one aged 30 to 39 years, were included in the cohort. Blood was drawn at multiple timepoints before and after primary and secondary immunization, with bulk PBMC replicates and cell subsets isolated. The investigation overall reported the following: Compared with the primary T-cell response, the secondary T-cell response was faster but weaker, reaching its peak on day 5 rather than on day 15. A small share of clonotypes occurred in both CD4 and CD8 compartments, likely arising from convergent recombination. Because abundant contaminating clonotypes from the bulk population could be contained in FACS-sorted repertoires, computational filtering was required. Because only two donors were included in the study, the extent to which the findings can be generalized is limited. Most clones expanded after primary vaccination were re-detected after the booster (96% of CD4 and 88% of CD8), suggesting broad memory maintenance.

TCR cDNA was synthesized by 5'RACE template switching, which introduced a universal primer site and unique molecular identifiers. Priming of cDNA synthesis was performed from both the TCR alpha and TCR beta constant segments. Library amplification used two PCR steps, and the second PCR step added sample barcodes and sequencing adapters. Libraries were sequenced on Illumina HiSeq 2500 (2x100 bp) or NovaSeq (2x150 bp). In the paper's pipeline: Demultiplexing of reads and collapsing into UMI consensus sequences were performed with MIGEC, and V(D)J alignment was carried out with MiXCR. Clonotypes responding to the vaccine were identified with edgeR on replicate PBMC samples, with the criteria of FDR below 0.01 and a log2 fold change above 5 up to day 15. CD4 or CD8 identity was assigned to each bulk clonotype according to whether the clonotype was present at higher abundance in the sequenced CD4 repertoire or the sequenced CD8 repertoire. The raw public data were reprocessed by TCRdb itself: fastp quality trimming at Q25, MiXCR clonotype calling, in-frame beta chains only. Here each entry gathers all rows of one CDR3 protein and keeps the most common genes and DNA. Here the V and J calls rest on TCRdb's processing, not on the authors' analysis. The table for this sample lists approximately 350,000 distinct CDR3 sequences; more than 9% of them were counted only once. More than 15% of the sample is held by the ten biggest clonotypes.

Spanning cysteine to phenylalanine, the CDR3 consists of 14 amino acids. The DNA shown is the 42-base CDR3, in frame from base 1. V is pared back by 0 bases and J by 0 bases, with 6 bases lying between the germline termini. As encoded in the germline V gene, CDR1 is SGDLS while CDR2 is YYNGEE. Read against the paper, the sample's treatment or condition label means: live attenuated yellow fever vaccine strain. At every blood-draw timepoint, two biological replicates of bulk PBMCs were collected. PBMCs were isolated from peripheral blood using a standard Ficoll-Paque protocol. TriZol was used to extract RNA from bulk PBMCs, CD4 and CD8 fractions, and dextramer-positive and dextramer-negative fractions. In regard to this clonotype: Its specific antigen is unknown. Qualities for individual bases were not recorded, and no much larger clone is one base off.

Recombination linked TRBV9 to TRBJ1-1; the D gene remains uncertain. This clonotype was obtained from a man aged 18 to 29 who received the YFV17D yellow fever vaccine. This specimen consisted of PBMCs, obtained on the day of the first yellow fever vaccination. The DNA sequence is TGTGCCAGCAGCGTAGCTCAGGTGAACACTGAAGCTTTCTTT. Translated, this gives CASSVAQVNTEAFF.